The text below deals with one T cell receptor beta chain. Produced via immunoSEQ multiplex PCR; TCRdb's table is partial and in-frame only. The sample records 90,000 to 100,000 clones, 92% being singletons. This sample is drawn from a study of T cell changes during pregnancy in multiple sclerosis. CDR3 length equals 16 residues. The V gene end was trimmed by 7 bases and the J gene end by 3 bases; junction bases not matched to a gene: 10. Germline CDR1 reads LGHNA; CDR2 reads YNFKEQ. V gene TRBV4-2 combines with J gene TRBJ2-7; 12 bases align to TRBD2. This receptor was obtained from a female donor in good health, enrolled as a control in a pregnancy study. The material sequenced was peripheral blood, taken after pregnancy. The CDR3 sequence is CASTPFVTSGSYEQYF. CDR3 DNA sequence: TGTGCCAGCACCCCCTTTGTGACTAGCGGGAGCTACGAGCAGTACTTC.